The T cell receptor (beta chain) under discussion was sequenced for a study of cytomegalovirus exposure and HLA in healthy donors (dated by TCRdb to about 2017). In terms of the full investigation: In an earlier analysis of 587 of the donors, 276 Gb of sequence data and 95 million to 130 million unique TCR beta sequences from 150 million to 200 million T cells were reported. High-throughput TCR immunosequencing, statistical association of individual TCRs with disease status, and machine learning were combined to predict cytomegalovirus infection status. Rather than using new phenotypic data, the later analysis identified candidate immune exposures from TCR beta sequences and from how often those sequences occurred across donors. Donor age, sex, ethnicity and CMV serostatus were compiled alongside the repertoire data. All discovery cohort repertoires had been generated using a single sequencing platform. Both class I and class II loci were covered by HLA typing, at four-digit resolution. The study profiled the T cell repertoires of under 850 subjects by immunosequencing and related them to cytomegalovirus serostatus. The study aimed to test whether signatures of past pathogen exposure could be identified by cataloging public T cell receptors. An earlier analysis of around 580 of the donors used high-throughput TCR beta sequencing to judge whether each TCR beta V gene segment behaved as functional or pseudogenic. An early release covering roughly 640 HLA-typed donors comprised 250 to 350 gigabases of sequencing data and roughly 85 million unique TCR sequences. Four or five DR-DQ haplotypes were handled as single units for association and clustering, since linkage in the cohort was strong. Among the roughly 390 genotyped donors, around 79% belonged to the genetic ancestry cluster associated with self-reported Caucasian donors. In a later analysis, previously published TCR beta repertoires from roughly 710 donors were re-analyzed and high-resolution HLA genotyping was added so that TCR occurrence patterns could be studied. Besides the first cohort of roughly 640 subjects, a separate validation cohort made up of 120 or so different subjects was used. The number of donors typed differed by locus, with about 629-640 for A, B, C, DRB1 and DQB1, more than 500 for DQA1, 600 to 610 for DPA1, and some 440 for DPB1. On average, over 200,000 unique TCR beta nucleotide sequences were sequenced per donor among 300 to 500 genotyped donors of the cohort, with approximately 18% of those sequences being non-productive. In a later genetic analysis, genome-wide SNP genotypes for about three fifths of the roughly 670 donors were used, and that subset was treated as a discovery cohort. What the work shows at the level of the full study, not this receptor alone: In an earlier analysis of fewer than 750 of the donors, most TCR beta V segments were observed in productive rearrangements about 87% or about 30% of the time, broadly matching IMGT annotations. The authors suggested that the approach could potentially be generalized to other disease states and immunological phenotypes. In a later analysis, TCR association rates were found to vary across HLA loci, with the most associated TCRs seen for DRB1 alleles and the fewest for HLA-C alleles. In a later analysis, around 17,000 TCR beta sequences were associated with specific HLA alleles at a false discovery rate of 0.05. Only TCR beta chains were sequenced in this cohort, and the absence of alpha or paired-chain data limited detectable features. A total of fewer than 200 TCR beta chains were listed by the study as associated with cytomegalovirus. Assigning TCR associations to individual alleles was difficult when HLA alleles, especially DR and DQ, strongly co-occurred. A later analysis found that most CMV-associated TCR beta chains appeared HLA-restricted, with HLA associations seemingly driven largely by CMV exposure. The classifier was reported to diagnose cytomegalovirus status with high specificity and sensitivity in both the original and validation cohorts. Linkage disequilibrium might explain the correlated functional status among segregating V segments, but an unknown experimental factor could not be excluded. In a later genetic analysis, fewer N-insertions in productive TCRs were reported among donors in an Asian-associated ancestry cluster than the approximately 670-donor mean. Because counts were too low, about 17 rarely observed V segments, including chromosome 9 orphons, were excluded from the earlier analysis of several hundred of the donors. Presence/absence analyses assumed roughly uniform sequencing depth across donors, an assumption that may not hold. Some IMGT-functional V segments, including TRBV6-2 and TRBV6-3, could not be distinguished by the 87-base-pair reads and were therefore excluded. CMV serostatus was the only immune exposure information available for the cohort. Compared with equally common non-associated chains, HLA-associated TCR beta chains in a later analysis were more clonally expanded and had lower generation probabilities. A further reported finding was that TCR beta sequences accurately predicted the HLA-A and HLA-B alleles for most subjects in the first cohort. A cluster of highly shared sequence variants was judged likely to represent a technical artifact of the sequencing pipeline. A later genetic analysis associated a missense DCLRE1C variant with V-gene and J-gene trimming of TCR beta chains, and an independent cohort replicated the association. While some public TCRs were present in many individuals, most TCR sequences turned up only very rarely across donors. A few of the identified cytomegalovirus-associated TCR beta chains were confirmed in vitro to be specific for cytomegalovirus antigens. A later analysis reported that several top co-occurrence clusters appeared linked to parvovirus B19, influenza, CMV and Epstein-Barr virus. Because HLA typing was unavailable for some donors at each locus, only the typed subset was used in association tests.

The cohort comprised 670 or so healthy bone marrow donors. At the time of sampling, all cohort members were nominally healthy, though unrecorded immune exposures were likely present. The donor tested CMV seropositive, placing the donor among the 310 or so seropositive members of the cohort. Every donor gave a peripheral blood sample, and the peripheral blood mononuclear cells from that sample were used for TCR beta sequencing. The Qiagen DNeasy Blood Extraction Kit was used to extract genomic DNA from the blood cell samples. Library preparation employed the immunoSEQ multiplex PCR assay. For the multiplex PCR, a mixture combining 60 forward primers for TCR Vbeta segments and 13 reverse primers for TCR Jbeta segments was used. The CDR3 region of rearranged TCR beta genes was amplified from genomic DNA by a multiplex PCR assay. The Illumina HiSeq System was used to sequence the amplified TCR beta libraries as 87-base-pair reads. The paper's processing steps were these. A later analysis tallied 70 million to 100 million unique TCR beta chains across the roughly 610 repertoires, and roughly 11 million of those chains were shared by two or more donors. Raw reads were error-corrected and collapsed into unique sequences by a nearest-neighbor algorithm in which closely related sequences were merged to remove PCR and sequencing errors. Alignment of CDR3 sequences to IMGT reference sequences was used to assign V, D and J gene segments. For a sequence to be retained, a match of at least six nucleotides to both a V gene segment and a J gene segment was required. Rearrangements were called productive when the CDR3 lacked stop codons and stayed in frame with V and J; all others were non-productive. Following IMGT convention, CDR3 was defined as the stretch from the second conserved V-encoded cysteine up to the conserved J-encoded phenylalanine. Sequences without an unambiguous match to a single V gene segment were excluded from the earlier analysis of almost 600 of the donors. An earlier analysis of under 750 of the donors called V segments functional above 56.7% productive rearrangements and segregating when the between-donor standard deviation exceeded 5%. To diagnose cytomegalovirus status from the catalog of TCR beta chain sequences, a statistical classification framework was built. V and J gene assignment, in a later analysis, came from comparing TCR nucleotide sequences with IMGT/GENE-DB human TR gene sequences. Using the TCRdist pipeline, a later analysis assigned CDR3 sequences along with most-parsimonious VDJ recombination scenarios. In a later analysis, every TCR beta chain was defined by the combination of its CDR3 amino acid sequence and its V-gene family, and reads without a unique V-gene family were dropped. A later analysis removed 592 highly shared, low-generation-probability nucleotide sequences to deal with suspected cross-contamination and a sequencing artifact. In a later analysis, a clonal expansion index was calculated for each public chain from normalized within-repertoire ranks of inferred template counts. Generation probabilities in a later analysis came from a VDJ recombination model fitted to out-of-frame rearrangements, and those results were checked against IGoR. A later analysis scored TCR-TCR, TCR-HLA and TCR-CMV co-occurrence with hypergeometric tests, applying a repertoire-size bias correction to TCR pairs. To estimate false discovery rates, a later analysis permuted the HLA or CMV assignments 20 times. In a later analysis, co-occurring TCRs were grouped using DBSCAN, and TCRdist sequence similarity was added for clustering within HLA-allele-positive subsets. Repertoires with fewer than 30,000 or more than 120,000 public chains were left out of co-occurrence clustering, as were about five repertoires with anomalous nucleotide sharing. Here the immuneACCESS table is served through TCRdb, limited to in-frame sequences with V and J called. Missing clones are a known gap in these copies; in checked studies unresolved V genes cover under half, and the rest lacks a known reason. From that table come the V and J calls and clone size; the DNA was used to work out D and trimming. This sample holds approximately 170,000 clones; 70% to 75% were observed only once. The ten largest clones capture about 4.8% of the sample.

Points on this clone: Its antigen remains undetermined. Nothing much larger sits one base from this clone, and base qualities are not available.

The germline V gene specifies SGHNT as CDR1 and YENEEA as CDR2. The CDR3 contains 12 residues, cysteine and phenylalanine counted. Only CDR3 DNA is held: 36 bases, read in frame from base 1. Unmatched junction bases come to 5, with V trimmed by 3 bases and J by 11 bases. This chain is built from TRBV11-3 and TRBJ2-3, and 7 junction bases match TRBD1. This clonotype originated in a man aged 25-40 years in good health and CMV-seropositive. What was sequenced was PBMCs. The CDR3 corresponds to CASSFATGMQYF. At the DNA level, the sequence is TGTGCCAGCAGCTTCGCGACAGGGATGCAGTATTTT.